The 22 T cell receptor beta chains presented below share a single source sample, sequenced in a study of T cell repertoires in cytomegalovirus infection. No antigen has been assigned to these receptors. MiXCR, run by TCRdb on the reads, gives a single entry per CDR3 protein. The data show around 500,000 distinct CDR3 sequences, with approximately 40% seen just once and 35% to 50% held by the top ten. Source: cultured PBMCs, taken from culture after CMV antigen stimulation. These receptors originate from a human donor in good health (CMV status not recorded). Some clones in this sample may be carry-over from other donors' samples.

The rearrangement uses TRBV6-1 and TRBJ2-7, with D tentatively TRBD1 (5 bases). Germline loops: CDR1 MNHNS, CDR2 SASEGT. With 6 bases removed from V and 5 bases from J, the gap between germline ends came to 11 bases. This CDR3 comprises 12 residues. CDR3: CASRGSGNEQYF. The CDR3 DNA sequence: TGTGCCAGCAGGGGATCAGGGAACGAGCAGTACTTC.

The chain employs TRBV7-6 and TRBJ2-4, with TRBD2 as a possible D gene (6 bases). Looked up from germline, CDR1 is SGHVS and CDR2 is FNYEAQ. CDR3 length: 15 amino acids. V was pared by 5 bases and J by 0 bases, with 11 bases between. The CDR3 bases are TGTGCCAGCAGCCGCGGGACCCTAGCCAAAAACATTCAGTACTTC. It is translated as CASSRGTLAKNIQYF.

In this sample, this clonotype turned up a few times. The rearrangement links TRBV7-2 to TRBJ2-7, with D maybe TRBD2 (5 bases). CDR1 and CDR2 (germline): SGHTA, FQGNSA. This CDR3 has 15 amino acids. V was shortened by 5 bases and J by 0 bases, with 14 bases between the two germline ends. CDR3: CASSPWTDSSYEQYF. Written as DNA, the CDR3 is TGTGCCAGCAGCCCTTGGACTGATAGCTCCTACGAGCAGTACTTC.

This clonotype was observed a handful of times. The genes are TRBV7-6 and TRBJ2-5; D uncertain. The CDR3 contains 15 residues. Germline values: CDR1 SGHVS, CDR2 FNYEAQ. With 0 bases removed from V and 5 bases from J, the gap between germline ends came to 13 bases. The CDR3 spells CASSLAFGAGETQYF. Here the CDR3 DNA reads TGTGCCAGCAGCTTAGCCTTCGGCGCTGGGGAGACCCAGTACTTC. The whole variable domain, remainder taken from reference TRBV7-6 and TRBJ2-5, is GAGVSQSPRYKVTKRGQDVALRCDPISGHVSLYWYRQALGQGPEFLTYFNYEAQQDKSGLPNDRFSAERPEGSISTLTIQRTEQRDSAMYRCASSLAFGAGETQYFGPGTRLLVL.

The CDR3 is CASSPGTGIDYTF. As DNA, the CDR3 is TGTGCCAGCAGCCCAGGGACAGGGATCGACTACACCTTC. This chain joins TRBV11-2 and TRBJ1-2, with 9 bases matching TRBD1. Germline-derived CDR1 and CDR2 are SGHAT and FQNNGV. After removal of 5 bases from V and 10 bases from J, the junction contained 8 bases not matched to a gene. There are 13 residues in the CDR3.

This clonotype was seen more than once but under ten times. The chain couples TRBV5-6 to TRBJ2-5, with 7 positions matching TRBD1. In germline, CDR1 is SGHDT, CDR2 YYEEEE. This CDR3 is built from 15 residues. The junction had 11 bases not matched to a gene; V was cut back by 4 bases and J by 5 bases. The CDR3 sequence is CASSVSGTVRETQYF. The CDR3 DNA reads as TGTGCCAGCAGCGTATCCGGGACAGTCCGGGAGACCCAGTACTTC.

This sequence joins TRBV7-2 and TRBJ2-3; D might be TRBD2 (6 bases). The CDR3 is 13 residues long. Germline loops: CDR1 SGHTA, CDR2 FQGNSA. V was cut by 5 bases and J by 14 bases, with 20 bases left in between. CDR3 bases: TGTGCCAGCAGCACCAACCCGGGACTGGGCGGGTATTTT. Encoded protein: CASSTNPGLGGYF.

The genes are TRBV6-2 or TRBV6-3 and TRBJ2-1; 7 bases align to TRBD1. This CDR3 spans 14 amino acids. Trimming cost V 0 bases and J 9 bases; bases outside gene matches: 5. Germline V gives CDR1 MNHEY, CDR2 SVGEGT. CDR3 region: CASSYSRGGSEQFF. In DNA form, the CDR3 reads TGTGCCAGCAGTTACTCGAGAGGGGGCAGTGAGCAGTTCTTC.

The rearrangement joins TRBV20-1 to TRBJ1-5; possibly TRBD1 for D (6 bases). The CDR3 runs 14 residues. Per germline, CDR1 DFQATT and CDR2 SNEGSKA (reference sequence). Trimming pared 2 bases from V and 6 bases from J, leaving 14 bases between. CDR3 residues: CSARPVQGSQPQHF. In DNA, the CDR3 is TGCAGTGCTAGACCTGTACAGGGCTCTCAGCCCCAGCATTTT.

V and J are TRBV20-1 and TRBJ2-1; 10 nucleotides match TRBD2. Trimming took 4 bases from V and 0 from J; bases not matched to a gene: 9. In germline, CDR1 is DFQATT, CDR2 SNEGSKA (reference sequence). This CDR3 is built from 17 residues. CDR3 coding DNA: TGCAGTGCTACCGGGGGAGTAGCGGGAGGCTCCTACAATGAGCAGTTCTTC. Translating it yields CSATGGVAGGSYNEQFF.

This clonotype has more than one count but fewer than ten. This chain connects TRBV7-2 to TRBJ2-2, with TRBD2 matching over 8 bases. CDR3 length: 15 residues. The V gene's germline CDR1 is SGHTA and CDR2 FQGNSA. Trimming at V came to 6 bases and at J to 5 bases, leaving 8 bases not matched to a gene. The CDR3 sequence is CASRPGGGTTGELFF. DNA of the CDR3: TGTGCCAGCAGACCTGGCGGGGGGACGACCGGGGAGCTGTTTTTT.

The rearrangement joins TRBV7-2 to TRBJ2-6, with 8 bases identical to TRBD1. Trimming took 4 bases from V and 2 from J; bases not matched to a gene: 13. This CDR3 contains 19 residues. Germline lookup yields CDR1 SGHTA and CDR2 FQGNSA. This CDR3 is CASSWRGGGQAAGANVLTF. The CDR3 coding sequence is TGTGCCAGCAGCTGGCGGGGTGGGGGACAGGCTGCTGGGGCCAACGTCCTGACTTTC.

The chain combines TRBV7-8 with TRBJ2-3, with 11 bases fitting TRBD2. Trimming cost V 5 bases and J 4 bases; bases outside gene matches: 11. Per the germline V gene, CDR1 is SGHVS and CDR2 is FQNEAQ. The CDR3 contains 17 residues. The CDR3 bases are TGTGCCAGCAGCCCGGTCCTGACTAGCGGGGCCGCAGATACGCAGTATTTT. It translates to CASSPVLTSGAADTQYF.

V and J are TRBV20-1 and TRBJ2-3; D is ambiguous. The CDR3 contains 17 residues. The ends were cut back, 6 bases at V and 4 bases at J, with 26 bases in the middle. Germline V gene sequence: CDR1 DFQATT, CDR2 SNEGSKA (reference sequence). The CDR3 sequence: CSAPVRTHNTNPDTQYF. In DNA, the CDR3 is TGCAGTGCCCCGGTTAGGACCCACAATACCAACCCAGATACGCAGTATTTT.

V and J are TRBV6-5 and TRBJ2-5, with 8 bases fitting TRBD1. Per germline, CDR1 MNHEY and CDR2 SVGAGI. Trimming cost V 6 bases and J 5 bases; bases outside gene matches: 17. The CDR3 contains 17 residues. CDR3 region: CASRPRTGQGRSETQYF. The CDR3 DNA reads TGTGCCAGCAGACCCCGAACCGGACAGGGTCGTTCGGAGACCCAGTACTTC.

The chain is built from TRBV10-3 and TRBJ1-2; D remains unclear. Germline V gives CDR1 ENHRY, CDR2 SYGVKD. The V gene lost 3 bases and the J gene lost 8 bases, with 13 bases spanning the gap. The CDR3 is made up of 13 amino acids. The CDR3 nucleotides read TGTGCCATCAGTGAACCAGGATCAATGGGCTACACCTTC. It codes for CAISEPGSMGYTF.

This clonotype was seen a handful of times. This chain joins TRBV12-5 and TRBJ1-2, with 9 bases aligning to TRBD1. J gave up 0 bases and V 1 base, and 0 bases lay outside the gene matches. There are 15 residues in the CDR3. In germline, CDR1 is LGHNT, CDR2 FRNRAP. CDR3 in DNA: TGTGCTAGTGGTTTGGGGACAGGGGCTAACTATGGCTACACCTTC. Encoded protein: CASGLGTGANYGYTF.

CDR3 DNA: TGTGCCATCAGGAAGACCAAGACAGGGGGCCCCTACAATGAGCAGTTCTTC. It specifies CAIRKTKTGGPYNEQFF. V is TRBV10-3 and J is TRBJ2-1; 10 positions agree with TRBD1. This CDR3 spans 17 amino acids. Trimming took 6 bases from V and 2 from J; bases not matched to a gene: 10. The germline V gene has CDR1 ENHRY and CDR2 SYGVKD.

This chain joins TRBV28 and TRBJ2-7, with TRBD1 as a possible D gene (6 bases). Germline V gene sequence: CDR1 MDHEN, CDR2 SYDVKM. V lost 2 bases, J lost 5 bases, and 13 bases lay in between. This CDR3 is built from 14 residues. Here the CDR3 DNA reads TGTGCCAGCAGTTTACATCAGGGGCGCGACGAGCAGTACTTC. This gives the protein CASSLHQGRDEQYF.

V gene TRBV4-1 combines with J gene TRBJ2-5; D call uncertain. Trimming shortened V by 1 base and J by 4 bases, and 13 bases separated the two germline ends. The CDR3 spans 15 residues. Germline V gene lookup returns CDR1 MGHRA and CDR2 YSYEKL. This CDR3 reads CASSQVERSVETQYF. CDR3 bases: TGCGCCAGCAGCCAAGTGGAAAGGTCCGTAGAGACCCAGTACTTC.

The CDR3 sequence: CASGGDTTNEKLFF. The CDR3 DNA reads TGTGCCAGCGGGGGAGACACAACTAATGAAAAACTGTTTTTT. The chain couples TRBV6-1 to TRBJ1-4; weak D call: TRBD1 (5 bases). The CDR3 length is 14 residues. V lost 8 bases to trimming and J lost 0 bases, with 10 bases between them. Germline CDR1 is MNHNS and CDR2 is SASEGT.

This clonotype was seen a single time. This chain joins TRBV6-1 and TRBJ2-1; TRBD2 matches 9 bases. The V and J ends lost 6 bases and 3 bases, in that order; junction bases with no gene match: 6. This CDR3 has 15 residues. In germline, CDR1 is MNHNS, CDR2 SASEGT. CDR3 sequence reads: CASRAGGLIYNEQFF. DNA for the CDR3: TGTGCCAGCAGAGCGGGGGGTCTCATCTACAATGAGCAGTTCTTC.